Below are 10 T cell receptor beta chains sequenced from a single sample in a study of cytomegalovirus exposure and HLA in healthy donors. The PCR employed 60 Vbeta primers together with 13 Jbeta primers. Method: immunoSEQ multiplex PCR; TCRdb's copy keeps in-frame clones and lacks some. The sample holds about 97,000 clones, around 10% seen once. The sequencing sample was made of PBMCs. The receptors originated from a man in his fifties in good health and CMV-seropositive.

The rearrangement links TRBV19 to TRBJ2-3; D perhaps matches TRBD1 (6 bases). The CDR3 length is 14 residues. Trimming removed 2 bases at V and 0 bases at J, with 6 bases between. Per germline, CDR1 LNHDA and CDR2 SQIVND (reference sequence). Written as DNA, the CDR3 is TGTGCCAGTAGTATACAGGGGAGCACAGATACGCAGTATTTT. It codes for CASSIQGSTDTQYF.

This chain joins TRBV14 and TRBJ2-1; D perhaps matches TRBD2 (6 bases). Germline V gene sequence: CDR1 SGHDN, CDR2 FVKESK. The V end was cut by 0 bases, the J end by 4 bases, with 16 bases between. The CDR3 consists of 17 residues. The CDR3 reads CASSQDLRLAHYNEQFF. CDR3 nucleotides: TGTGCCAGCAGCCAAGATTTGCGGCTAGCGCATTACAATGAGCAGTTCTTC.

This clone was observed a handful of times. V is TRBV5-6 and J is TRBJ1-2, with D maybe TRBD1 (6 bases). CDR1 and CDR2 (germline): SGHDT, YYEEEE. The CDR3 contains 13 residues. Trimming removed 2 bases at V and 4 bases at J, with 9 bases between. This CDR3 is CASSFQGSYGYTF. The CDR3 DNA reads TGTGCCAGCAGCTTTCAGGGGTCCTATGGCTACACCTTC. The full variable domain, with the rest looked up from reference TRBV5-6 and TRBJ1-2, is DAGVTQSPTHLIKTRGQQVTLRCSPKSGHDTVSWYQQALGQGPQFIFQYYEEEERQRGNFPDRFSGHQFPNYSSELNVNALLLGDSALYLCASSFQGSYGYTFGSGTRLTVV.

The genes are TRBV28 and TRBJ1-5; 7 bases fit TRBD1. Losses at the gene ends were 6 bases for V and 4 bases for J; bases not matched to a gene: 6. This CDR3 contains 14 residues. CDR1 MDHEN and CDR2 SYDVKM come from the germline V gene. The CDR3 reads CASSSGQPNQPQHF. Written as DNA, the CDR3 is TGTGCCAGCAGCTCGGGACAGCCAAATCAGCCCCAGCATTTT.

The CDR3 reads CASSVDPGGEDEQYF. The CDR3, as DNA: TGTGCCAGCAGCGTAGACCCAGGGGGCGAGGACGAGCAGTACTTC. The chain links TRBV9 to TRBJ2-5; 8 positions agree with TRBD1. The J call may be incorrect, as the DNA end agrees better with TRBJ2-7. The CDR3 is 15 residues long. Germline CDR1 and CDR2: SGDLS and YYNGEE.

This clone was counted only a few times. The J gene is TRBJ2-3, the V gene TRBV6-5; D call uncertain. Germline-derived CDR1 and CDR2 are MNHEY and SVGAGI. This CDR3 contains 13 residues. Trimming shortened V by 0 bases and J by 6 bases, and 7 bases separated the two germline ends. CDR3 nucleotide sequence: TGTGCCAGCAGTTACTCTCAGAGGGATACGCAGTATTTT. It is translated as CASSYSQRDTQYF.

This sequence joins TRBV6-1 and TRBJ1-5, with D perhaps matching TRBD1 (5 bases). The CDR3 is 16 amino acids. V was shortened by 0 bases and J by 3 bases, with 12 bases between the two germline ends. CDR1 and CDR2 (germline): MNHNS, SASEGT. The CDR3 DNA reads TGTGCCAGCAGTGAAGCCATGCCAGGGTACAATCAGCCCCAGCATTTT. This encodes CASSEAMPGYNQPQHF.

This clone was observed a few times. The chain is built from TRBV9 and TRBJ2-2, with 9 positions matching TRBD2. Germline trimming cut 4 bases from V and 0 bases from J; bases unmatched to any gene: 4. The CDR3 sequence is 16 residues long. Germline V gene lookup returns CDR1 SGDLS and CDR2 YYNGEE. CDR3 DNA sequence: TGTGCCAGCAGCTCGGGACTAGCCGCGAACACCGGGGAGCTGTTTTTT. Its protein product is CASSSGLAANTGELFF.

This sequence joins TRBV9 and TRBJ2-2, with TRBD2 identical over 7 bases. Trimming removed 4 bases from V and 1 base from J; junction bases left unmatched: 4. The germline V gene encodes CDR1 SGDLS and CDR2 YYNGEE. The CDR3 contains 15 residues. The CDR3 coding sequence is TGTGCCAGCAGCCCGACTAGCAAGAACACCGGGGAGCTGTTTTTT. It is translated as CASSPTSKNTGELFF.

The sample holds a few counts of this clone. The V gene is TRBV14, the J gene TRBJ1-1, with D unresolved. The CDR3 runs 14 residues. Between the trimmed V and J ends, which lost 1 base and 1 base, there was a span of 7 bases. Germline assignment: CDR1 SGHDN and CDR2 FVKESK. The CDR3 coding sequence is TGTGCCAGCAGCCAAGCCGGAGGGAACACTGAAGCTTTCTTT. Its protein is CASSQAGGNTEAFF.